The 22 T cell receptor beta chains listed next were all sequenced from one sample in a study of blood T cell repertoires in COVID-19. TCRdb keeps only in-frame clones here, not all; method: immunoSEQ multiplex PCR. The repertoire holds 250,000 or so clones, roughly 88% seen once, with approximately 2% in the top ten. The sample taken for sequencing was peripheral blood. The origin of the receptors is a man in his forties who had recovered from COVID-19.

The rearrangement uses TRBV7-2 and TRBJ1-1; D is uncertain. The CDR3 spans 15 residues. The V end lost 5 bases, the J end lost 2 bases, and 15 bases lay between the germline ends. From germline, CDR1 is SGHTA and CDR2 FQGNSA. The CDR3 sequence: CASSAPGVKNTEAFF. CDR3 DNA sequence: TGTGCCAGCAGCGCACCCGGGGTAAAAAACACTGAAGCTTTCTTT.

The chain is built from TRBV5-1 and TRBJ2-3, with D maybe TRBD1 (6 bases). Per the germline V gene, CDR1 is SGHRS and CDR2 is YFSETQ. CDR3 length: 14 amino acids. The germline V and J ends were trimmed by 0 bases and 4 bases, with 9 bases remaining between them. The CDR3 DNA follows: TGCGCCAGCAGCTTGGCTGCAGGGGCAGATACGCAGTATTTT. Its translation is CASSLAAGADTQYF.

The J gene is TRBJ1-2, the V gene TRBV7-2; 7 bases are a match to TRBD1. The germline V gene encodes CDR1 SGHTA and CDR2 FQGNSA. This CDR3 is built from 14 residues. The trim removed 4 bases at V and 3 bases at J, leaving 5 bases unmatched. CDR3 in amino acids: CASSSRGRDYGYTF. CDR3 bases: TGTGCCAGCAGCTCGAGGGGGCGCGACTATGGCTACACCTTC.

This chain uses TRBV3-1 (or the pseudogene TRBV3-2) with TRBJ2-4, with D possibly being TRBD1 (6 bases). The germline V gene encodes CDR1 LGHDT and CDR2 YNNKEL (reference sequence). Trimming took 3 bases from V and 3 from J, leaving 27 bases between them. The CDR3 length is 20 residues. CDR3 nucleotides: TGTGCCAGCAGCCATCCGAGGGCCCGCAGGGGACGGCTCGTCAAAAACATTCAGTACTTC. This encodes CASSHPRARRGRLVKNIQYF.

V usage is TRBV27 and J usage is TRBJ2-7; 9 nucleotides agree with TRBD1. The junction had 5 bases not matched to a gene; V was cut back by 8 bases and J by 3 bases. Germline loops: CDR1 MNHEY, CDR2 SMNVEV (reference sequence). The CDR3 runs 13 residues. CDR3 amino acids: CASGTGIDYEQYF. DNA of the CDR3: TGTGCCAGCGGGACAGGGATTGACTACGAGCAGTACTTC.

The CDR3 DNA reads TGTGCCAGCTCACCACGGCCGGGGAATGAGCAGTTCTTC. Residues: CASSPRPGNEQFF. The rearrangement joins TRBV18 to TRBJ2-1; possibly TRBD2 for D (5 bases). This CDR3 is 13 amino acids long. The germline V gene encodes CDR1 KGHSH and CDR2 LQKENI. Trimming removed 1 base from V and 7 bases from J, with 8 bases in between.

The chain couples TRBV19 to TRBJ1-5; TRBD1 matches 9 bases. V shed 9 bases and J 4 bases; nucleotides not matched to a gene: 4. The germline gives CDR1 LNHDA, CDR2 SQIVND (reference sequence). The CDR3 runs to 13 residues. CDR3 region: CASEDRGNQPQHF. CDR3 nucleotide sequence: TGTGCCAGCGAGGACAGGGGAAATCAGCCCCAGCATTTT.

This clone was picked up a small number of times. The V call is TRBV10-1, the J call TRBJ2-3; TRBD2 is a possible D gene (6 bases). The germline CDR1 and CDR2 sequences are WNHNN and SYGVQD (reference sequence). V shed 6 bases and J shed 0 bases, with 16 bases lying between them. The CDR3 runs to 16 residues. The CDR3 spells CASSHLRGTSTDTQYF. DNA for the CDR3: TGCGCCAGCAGCCACCTCCGGGGGACTAGCACAGATACGCAGTATTTT.

The chain joins TRBV9 to TRBJ2-7; 10 nucleotides match TRBD1. The CDR3 spans 15 residues. The trim removed 4 bases at V and 6 bases at J, leaving 10 bases unmatched. Germline V gene sequence: CDR1 SGDLS, CDR2 YYNGEE. CDR3 sequence: CASSPYDDRGLEQYF. Written as DNA, the CDR3 is TGTGCCAGCAGCCCATATGACGACAGGGGGCTCGAGCAGTACTTC.

This clone was observed once. V is TRBV7-2 and J is TRBJ1-3, with D maybe TRBD1 (5 bases). The CDR3 consists of 15 residues. Trimming left V 5 bases short and J 0 bases short, with 11 bases between. Germline V gives CDR1 SGHTA, CDR2 FQGNSA. The CDR3 spells CASSAQGSSGNTIYF. CDR3 DNA: TGTGCCAGCAGCGCCCAGGGCAGCTCTGGAAACACCATATATTTT.

This chain links TRBV4-3 with TRBJ2-7; the match to TRBD1 covers 8 bases. V was clipped by 4 bases and J by 2 bases; unmatched bases: 1. The germline gives CDR1 LGHNA, CDR2 YSLEER. CDR3 size: 13 residues. The CDR3 reads CASSPTGAYEQYF. The CDR3 DNA is TGCGCCAGCAGCCCGACAGGGGCCTACGAGCAGTACTTC.

J is TRBJ2-7 and V is TRBV7-9; perhaps TRBD2 as D (6 bases). CDR1 is SEHNR and CDR2 is FQNEAQ in the germline V gene (reference sequence). CDR3 length equals 14 residues. V shed 5 bases and J shed 2 bases, with 13 bases lying between them. The CDR3 here is CASSPGGIPYEQYF. The CDR3 DNA reads TGTGCCAGCAGCCCTGGGGGGATACCCTACGAGCAGTACTTC. Together with reference TRBV7-9 and TRBJ2-7, the CDR3 gives the full variable domain: DTGVSQNPRHKITKRGQNVTFRCDPISEHNRLYWYRQTLGQGPEFLTYFQNEAQLEKSRLLSDRFSAERPKGSFSTLEIQRTEQGDSAMYLCASSPGGIPYEQYFGPGTRLTVT.

This clone has just one count. The CDR3 protein is CASSLGHRYGYTF. The CDR3 nucleotides are TGTGCCAGCAGCCTGGGACACCGCTATGGCTACACCTTC. J is TRBJ1-2 and V is TRBV11-2; tentative D call: TRBD1 (6 bases). V shed 5 bases and J shed 4 bases, with 11 bases lying between them. Germline CDR1 and CDR2: SGHAT and FQNNGV. CDR3 length: 13 amino acids. The complete variable domain, with remaining parts taken from reference TRBV11-2 and TRBJ1-2, reads EAGVAQSPRYKIIEKRQSVAFWCNPISGHATLYWYQQILGQGPKLLIQFQNNGVVDDSQLPKDRFSAERLKGVDSTLKIQPAKLEDSAVYLCASSLGHRYGYTFGSGTRLTVV.

CDR3 amino acids: CASSSGQGGSYEQYF. CDR3 sequence (DNA): TGTGCCAGCAGCTCTGGACAGGGGGGGTCCTACGAGCAGTACTTC. This rearrangement joins TRBV7-9 to TRBJ2-7; 10 positions match TRBD1. Trimming took 4 bases from V and 1 from J; bases not matched to a gene: 4. The germline V gene has CDR1 SEHNR and CDR2 FQNEAQ (reference sequence). There are 15 residues in the CDR3.

This rearrangement joins TRBV9 to TRBJ1-4, with 7 bases matching TRBD1. The V gene's germline CDR1 is SGDLS and CDR2 YYNGEE. CDR3 length equals 18 residues. Trimming at V came to 0 bases and at J to 0 bases, leaving 8 bases not matched to a gene. CDR3 region: CASSVVGGQLTTNEKLFF. In DNA, the CDR3 is TGTGCCAGCAGCGTAGTGGGGGGACAGCTCACAACTAATGAAAAACTGTTTTTT.

The rearrangement joins TRBV25-1 to TRBJ2-7; D possibly corresponds to TRBD1 (6 bases). The CDR3 is 14 residues long. The V gene's germline CDR1 is MGHDK and CDR2 SYGVNS. V gave up 1 base and J gave up 3 bases, with 10 bases separating them. The CDR3 DNA reads as TGTGCCAGCAGTGAATTCCGGGACAACTACGAGCAGTACTTC. Translated: CASSEFRDNYEQYF.

The chain has TRBV2 and TRBJ2-1; tentatively, D is TRBD1 (5 bases). The CDR3 is 13 residues long. V lost 2 bases, J lost 10 bases, and 12 bases lay in between. CDR1 and CDR2 (germline): SNHLY, FYNNEI. CDR3 region: CASSESWGQEQFF. CDR3 nucleotides: TGTGCCAGCAGTGAATCCTGGGGCCAGGAGCAGTTCTTC.

The chain employs TRBV11-2 and TRBJ1-1; D call uncertain. Germline V gene data show CDR1 as SGHAT and CDR2 as FQNNGV. Trimming took 1 base from V and 3 from J, leaving 6 bases between them. The CDR3 runs to 13 residues. The CDR3: CASSLVQDTEAFF. Here the CDR3 DNA reads TGTGCCAGCAGCTTAGTTCAGGACACTGAAGCTTTCTTT.

This clone was seen only once. This chain uses TRBV18 with TRBJ2-2; maybe TRBD2 (6 bases). Per the germline V gene, CDR1 is KGHSH and CDR2 is LQKENI. Trimming shortened V by 3 bases and J by 1 base, and 9 bases separated the two germline ends. The CDR3 contains 15 residues. The CDR3 coding sequence is TGTGCCAGCTCACCGGGAGGATTGAACACCGGGGAGCTGTTTTTT. This codes for CASSPGGLNTGELFF.

The genes are TRBV20-1 and TRBJ1-2, with D possibly matching TRBD1 (5 bases). V lost 3 bases, J lost 4 bases, and 15 bases lay in between. There are 14 residues in the CDR3. Per germline, CDR1 DFQATT and CDR2 SNEGSKA (reference sequence). CDR3 nucleotide sequence: TGCAGTGCTAGTCTGGCAGGGCGCATCTATGGCTACACCTTC. Protein: CSASLAGRIYGYTF.

The chain joins TRBV19 to TRBJ2-1; perhaps TRBD2 as D (6 bases). The CDR3 sequence is 15 residues long. Trimming left V 3 bases short and J 0 bases short, with 9 bases between. The germline V gene encodes CDR1 LNHDA and CDR2 SQIVND (reference sequence). The CDR3 region has the DNA TGTGCCAGTAGTATTTTGGGGGGCTCCTACAATGAGCAGTTCTTC. This sequence encodes CASSILGGSYNEQFF.

The CDR3 DNA is TGTGCCACCAGCAGAACAGGGGAAAGCACTGAAGCTTTCTTT. This encodes CATSRTGESTEAFF. The rearrangement uses TRBV15 and TRBJ1-1; 7 nucleotides match TRBD1. Per germline, CDR1 LNHNV and CDR2 YYDKDF (reference sequence). This CDR3 is 14 amino acids long. V trimming: 2 bases; J trimming: 4 bases; junction bases outside the gene matches: 4.